This entry lists 7 T cell receptor beta chains sequenced from one sample in a study of blood T cell repertoires in COVID-19. Clones were sequenced by immunoSEQ multiplex PCR, and TCRdb holds only the in-frame ones, with some missing. The sample has hundreds of thousands of clones, approximately 90% seen once. The sample consisted of peripheral blood. The receptor set was obtained from a middle-aged man with COVID-19, enrolled during active disease.

The chain joins TRBV19 to TRBJ2-1; the match to TRBD1 covers 9 bases. Losses at the gene ends were 1 base for V and 4 bases for J; bases not matched to a gene: 5. The CDR3 has 16 residues. The germline CDR1 and CDR2 sequences are LNHDA and SQIVND (reference sequence). CDR3 region: CASSIAGTGFYNEQFF. As DNA, the CDR3 is TGTGCCAGTAGTATAGCCGGGACAGGGTTTTACAATGAGCAGTTCTTC.

Here the CDR3 DNA reads TGTGCCAGTAGTACGGGCGACAGGGGGTCTGGAAACACCATATATTTT. Amino acid sequence: CASSTGDRGSGNTIYF. The chain recombines TRBV19 with TRBJ1-3, with TRBD1 matching over 9 bases. From germline, CDR1 is LNHDA and CDR2 SQIVND (reference sequence). The CDR3 loop spans 16 amino acids. After removal of 4 bases from V and 1 base from J, the junction contained 5 bases not matched to a gene.

The genes are TRBV25-1 and TRBJ1-2; the D is unclear. CDR3 size: 14 residues. The V end was cut by 3 bases, the J end by 3 bases, with 11 bases between. Germline assignment: CDR1 MGHDK and CDR2 SYGVNS. In nucleotides, the CDR3 is TGTGCCAGCAGTGATTTCCGGGTGGACTATGGCTACACCTTC. It yields the protein CASSDFRVDYGYTF.

The chain has TRBV7-9 and TRBJ1-1; D is ambiguous. This CDR3 has 14 amino acids. Germline values: CDR1 SEHNR, CDR2 FQNEAQ (reference sequence). V was clipped by 4 bases and J by 0 bases, with 9 bases between them. The CDR3 region has the DNA TGTGCCAGCAGCTCCGGACTCATGAACACTGAAGCTTTCTTT. Residues: CASSSGLMNTEAFF.

The rearrangement links TRBV7-2 to TRBJ1-2; 8 nucleotides agree with TRBD1. The CDR3 is made up of 18 amino acids. Trimming at V came to 0 bases and at J to 6 bases, leaving 15 bases not matched to a gene. Germline V CDR1 and CDR2: SGHTA, FQGNSA. CDR3 DNA: TGTGCCAGCAGCTTAGCCCCGACAGGGGCGCTCCCTTCGGATGGCTACACCTTC. Amino acid sequence: CASSLAPTGALPSDGYTF.

J is TRBJ2-1 and V is TRBV4-2; tentatively, D is TRBD2 (7 bases). Germline values: CDR1 LGHNA, CDR2 YNFKEQ. Trimming took 0 bases from V and 11 from J, leaving 20 bases between them. The length of the CDR3 is 16 residues. The CDR3 spells CASSQDKAGEGDKQFF. The CDR3 nucleotides read TGTGCCAGCAGCCAAGATAAGGCGGGGGAGGGGGATAAGCAGTTCTTC.

DNA for the CDR3: TGTGCCAGCAGCCAATCCCAGTCGATTAATGAAAAACTGTTTTTT. Its protein product is CASSQSQSINEKLFF. The chain employs TRBV7-9 and TRBJ1-4; D unclear. Between the trimmed V and J ends, which lost 5 bases and 4 bases, there was a span of 14 bases. From germline, CDR1 is SEHNR and CDR2 FQNEAQ (reference sequence). The CDR3 is made up of 15 amino acids.